A single sample is the source of the 2 T cell receptor beta chains below, sequenced in a study of blood T cell repertoires in COVID-19. Generated by immunoSEQ multiplex PCR, the TCRdb table keeps only in-frame clones and is missing some. Of around 120,000 clones listed, 87% are singletons. Sequencing used peripheral blood. The receptors were sampled from a woman aged 70 to 79 with acute or convalescent COVID-19.

This clone was observed a single time. This chain joins TRBV28 and TRBJ2-1, with TRBD1 matching 10 bases. V was clipped by 3 bases and J by 4 bases; unmatched bases: 3. The germline V gene has CDR1 MDHEN and CDR2 SYDVKM. The CDR3 totals 15 residues. CDR3 DNA: TGTGCCAGCAGTTTCGCGGGACAGGGGTACAATGAGCAGTTCTTC. Protein sequence: CASSFAGQGYNEQFF. Using reference TRBV28 and TRBJ2-1 for the parts outside the CDR3, the full variable domain is DVKVTQSSRYLVKRTGEKVFLECVQDMDHENMFWYRQDPGLGLRLIYFSYDVKMKEKGDIPEGYSVSREKKERFSLILESASTNQTSMYLCASSFAGQGYNEQFFGPGTRLTVL.

The chain links TRBV19 to TRBJ2-3; D is possibly TRBD1 (6 bases). Deletions cut 4 bases from V and 3 bases from J, with 14 bases between. The CDR3 runs to 15 residues. Germline CDR1 and CDR2: LNHDA and SQIVND (reference sequence). The CDR3: CASSNGLGATDTQYF. CDR3 nucleotides: TGTGCCAGTAGTAACGGACTGGGGGCAACAGATACGCAGTATTTT.